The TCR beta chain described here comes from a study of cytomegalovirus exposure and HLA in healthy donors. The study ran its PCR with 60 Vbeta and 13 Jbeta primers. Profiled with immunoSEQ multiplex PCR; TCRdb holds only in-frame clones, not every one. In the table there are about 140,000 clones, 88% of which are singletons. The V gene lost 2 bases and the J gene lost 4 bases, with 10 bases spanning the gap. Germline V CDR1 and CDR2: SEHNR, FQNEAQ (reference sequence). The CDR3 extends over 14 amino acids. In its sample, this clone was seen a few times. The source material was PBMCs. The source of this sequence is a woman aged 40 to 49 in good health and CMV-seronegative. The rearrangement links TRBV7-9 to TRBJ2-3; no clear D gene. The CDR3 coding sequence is TGTGCCAGCAGCTTACGTCGCGTTTCAGATACGCAGTATTTT. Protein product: CASSLRRVSDTQYF.